Each of the 23 T cell receptor beta chains below was sequenced from the same sample in a study of regulatory T cells in long-lasting Graves disease. iRepertoire HTBI primers and Arm-PCR of CDR3 regions built TCR beta libraries. Using its own MiXCR run on the multiplex PCR reads, TCRdb lists one record per CDR3 protein. The sample has 400,000 to 650,000 distinct CDR3 sequences, more than 15% seen once. Documented time point: newly diagnosed GD, antithyroid drugs for less than 3 months. Extracted RNA from PBMCs served as the source of the TCR library. These data are also associated with another study on T cells in Graves' hyperthyroidism and ophthalmopathy.

Specimen: peripheral blood mononuclear cells (PBMCs), collected at new diagnosis, from a patient treated with antithyroid drugs. The receptor set was obtained from a woman aged 35 to 60 with Graves disease.

This clonotype was detected ten times or more. This chain uses TRBV6-1 with TRBJ1-6, with a tentative D call TRBD1 (6 bases). Trimming removed 7 bases from V and 0 bases from J, with 19 bases in between. The CDR3 is 18 residues long. From germline, CDR1 is MNHNS and CDR2 SASEGT. The CDR3 is CASILTDSWSSYNSPLHF. The CDR3, as DNA: TGTGCCAGCATACTAACGGACAGTTGGAGCTCCTATAATTCACCCCTCCACTTT.

This clonotype has a count of ten or more. The chain combines TRBV7-9 with TRBJ2-7; maybe TRBD1 (6 bases). Germline values: CDR1 SEHNR, CDR2 FQNEAQ (reference sequence). The length of the CDR3 is 14 residues. V lost 0 bases and J 1 base, leaving 7 bases between the germline ends. The CDR3 spells CASSLATGSYEQYF. In DNA form, the CDR3 reads TGTGCCAGCAGCTTAGCGACAGGTTCCTACGAGCAGTACTTC.

This clonotype has at least ten counts. The chain employs TRBV18 and TRBJ2-5; maybe TRBD2 (6 bases). Germline V gene data show CDR1 as KGHSH and CDR2 as LQKENI. The CDR3 loop spans 14 amino acids. Deletions cut 3 bases from V and 4 bases from J, with 12 bases between. CDR3: CASSPEAGGETQYF. DNA of the CDR3: TGTGCCAGCTCACCCGAAGCGGGCGGAGAGACCCAGTACTTC.

A remark on this clonotype: One base away lies a much larger clone, so this may be a sequencing read error. The chain carries TRBV3-1 and TRBJ2-2; 12 bases are shared with TRBD2. V lost 3 bases, J lost 6 bases, and 2 bases stayed unmatched. There are 15 residues in the CDR3. The germline gives CDR1 LGHDT, CDR2 YNNKEL (reference sequence). Here the CDR3 DNA reads TGTGCCAGCAGCCAGTCTAGCGGGGGGGCCGGGGAGCTGTTTTTT. Its protein product is CASSQSSGGAGELFF.

This clonotype was seen once. The chain employs TRBV4-1 and TRBJ2-5, with TRBD2 identical over 14 bases. The trim removed 3 bases at V and 5 bases at J, leaving 5 bases unmatched. CDR3 length: 16 residues. Germline V gene sequence: CDR1 MGHRA, CDR2 YSYEKL. CDR3 sequence: CASSHLTSGGAETQYF. DNA of the CDR3: TGCGCCAGCAGCCATTTGACTAGCGGGGGGGCCGAGACCCAGTACTTC.

This clonotype was counted a few times. CDR3 DNA sequence: TGTGCCAGCAGCCCTCCGGGGGGCGCCGCCTATAATTCACCCCTCCACTTT. Amino acid sequence: CASSPPGGAAYNSPLHF. The chain uses TRBV7-8 and TRBJ1-6; D is perhaps TRBD1 (6 bases). The CDR3 extends over 17 amino acids. Trimming shortened V by 5 bases and J by 2 bases, and 16 bases separated the two germline ends. CDR1 SGHVS and CDR2 FQNEAQ come from the germline V gene.

This clonotype was picked up one time. A read error is possible here, since a much larger clone lies one base away. The rearrangement links TRBV27 to TRBJ2-3; D unclear. Germline V gene sequence: CDR1 MNHEY, CDR2 SMNVEV (reference sequence). The CDR3 runs to 15 residues. CDR3 DNA sequence: TGTGTCAGCAGTTTGTCTGCTACTAGCACAGATACGCAGTATTTT. Translated, it gives CVSSLSATSTDTQYF.

A few counts support this clonotype. The CDR3, as DNA: TGTGCCAGCAGCTTAGAGTCAATGGGCCTGGGGCAGTACTTC. It yields the protein CASSLESMGLGQYF. The chain is built from TRBV11-3 and TRBJ2-7; D is ambiguous. This CDR3 is built from 14 residues. Germline V gives CDR1 SGHNT, CDR2 YENEEA. Trimming removed 0 bases at V and 9 bases at J, with 15 bases between.

This clonotype was seen ten or more times. The chain carries TRBV4-2 and TRBJ2-5; D perhaps matches TRBD1 (6 bases). The CDR3 contains 14 residues. CDR1 is LGHNA and CDR2 is YNFKEQ in the germline V gene. Between the trimmed V and J ends, which lost 3 bases and 5 bases, there was a span of 13 bases. CDR3 DNA: TGTGCCAGCAGCCAGGCCGGACAGTGGGAGACCCAGTACTTC. Protein sequence: CASSQAGQWETQYF.

This clonotype was seen more than once but under ten times. The gene calls are TRBV28 and TRBJ1-2; a weak D match, TRBD1 (5 bases). V was pared by 6 bases and J by 5 bases, with 22 bases between. The CDR3 length is 16 residues. The V gene's germline CDR1 is MDHEN and CDR2 SYDVKM. The CDR3 protein is CASSSPRLGVLYGYTF. CDR3 bases: TGTGCCAGCAGCTCCCCGCGTCTAGGGGTTTTATATGGCTACACCTTC.

This clonotype was recorded many times. V and J are TRBV19 and TRBJ1-5; 7 bases fit TRBD1. The junction had 7 bases not matched to a gene; V was cut back by 4 bases and J by 7 bases. The CDR3 covers 14 residues. CDR1 and CDR2 from the germline V gene are LNHDA and SQIVND (reference sequence). The CDR3 reads CASSTTGRWQPQHF. The CDR3 nucleotides read TGTGCCAGTAGTACGACAGGGCGTTGGCAGCCCCAGCATTTT.

V is TRBV19 and J is TRBJ2-7, with 7 bases matching TRBD1. This CDR3 is built from 17 residues. CDR1 and CDR2 from the germline V gene are LNHDA and SQIVND (reference sequence). V dropped 5 bases and J dropped 3; count of bases not matched to a gene: 16. CDR3 DNA: TGTGCCAGTAGTGCCTCCGGGACAGCGCACGAACGCTACGAGCAGTACTTC. Its protein is CASSASGTAHERYEQYF.

This clonotype occurred many times. The chain joins TRBV2 to TRBJ1-1; D possibly corresponds to TRBD1 (5 bases). The V gene lost 4 bases and the J gene lost 3 bases, with 12 bases spanning the gap. Germline CDR1 and CDR2: SNHLY and FYNNEI. The CDR3 is 14 residues long. The CDR3 loop is CASSGQLGDTEAFF. The CDR3 coding sequence is TGTGCCAGCAGTGGCCAACTGGGGGACACTGAAGCTTTCTTT.

The rearrangement uses TRBV6-5 and TRBJ2-7; 8 positions agree with TRBD1. The CDR3 has 15 amino acids. V was pared by 2 bases and J by 3 bases, with 6 bases of the junction left unmatched. In germline, CDR1 is MNHEY, CDR2 SVGAGI. As DNA, the CDR3 is TGTGCCAGCAGTTACCAGGCCACAGGGGGCTACGAGCAGTACTTC. Translated, it gives CASSYQATGGYEQYF.

This clonotype was seen a handful of times. This chain's CDR3 is CASSPKDRSDPPLHF. CDR3 coding DNA: TGTGCCAGCAGCCCGAAGGACAGGTCAGATCCACCCCTCCACTTT. This chain links TRBV5-4 with TRBJ1-6, with TRBD1 identical over 7 bases. CDR1 is SGHNT and CDR2 is YYREEE in the germline V gene (reference sequence). The V and J ends lost 4 bases and 11 bases, in that order; junction bases with no gene match: 12. This CDR3 region has 15 residues. The full variable domain, completed using reference TRBV5-4 and TRBJ1-6, is ETGVTQSPTHLIKTRGQQVTLRCSSQSGHNTVSWYQQALGQGPQFIFQYYREEENGRGNFPPRFSGLQFPNYSSELNVNALELDDSALYLCASSPKDRSDPPLHFGNGTRLTVT.

This clonotype showed up many times. The V gene is TRBV5-6, the J gene TRBJ1-1; unclear D gene. The germline gives CDR1 SGHDT, CDR2 YYEEEE. The V and J ends lost 6 bases and 9 bases respectively, with 15 bases between them. The CDR3 is 12 amino acids. The CDR3 DNA reads TGTGCCAGCATCAGAGGTGGGCAAAAAGCTTTCTTT. Translation: CASIRGGQKAFF. Full variable domain (rest looked up from reference TRBV5-6 and TRBJ1-1): DAGVTQSPTHLIKTRGQQVTLRCSPKSGHDTVSWYQQALGQGPQFIFQYYEEEERQRGNFPDRFSGHQFPNYSSELNVNALLLGDSALYLCASIRGGQKAFFGQGTRLTVV.

The chain combines TRBV6-1 with TRBJ2-6, with D perhaps given as TRBD1 or TRBD2 (5 bases each). This CDR3 region has 15 residues. Germline V gene lookup returns CDR1 MNHNS and CDR2 SASEGT. V was clipped by 6 bases and J by 1 base, with 10 bases between them. CDR3 sequence (DNA): TGTGCCAGCAGCCGGGACCCGTCTGGGGCCAACGTCCTGACTTTC. Its protein is CASSRDPSGANVLTF.

This clonotype was recorded a few times. The chain joins TRBV5-1 to TRBJ1-6; TRBD1 agrees at 10 bases. Trimming removed 4 bases from V and 10 bases from J; junction bases left unmatched: 5. This CDR3 has 14 residues. Germline values: CDR1 SGHRS, CDR2 YFSETQ. CDR3 sequence (DNA): TGCGCCAGCAGCACCGGGACAGGGGAATCACCCCTCCACTTT. Its protein product is CASSTGTGESPLHF.

The genes are TRBV28 and TRBJ1-5; possible D gene TRBD1, 6 bases. This CDR3 has 17 amino acids. Germline CDR1 reads MDHEN; CDR2 reads SYDVKM. Trimming left V 4 bases short and J 3 bases short, with 19 bases between. CDR3 nucleotide sequence: TGTGCCAGCAGTTCTTACCAGTACGGGACAACCAATCAGCCCCAGCATTTT. Its protein product is CASSSYQYGTTNQPQHF. The full variable domain, with the rest looked up from reference TRBV28 and TRBJ1-5, is DVKVTQSSRYLVKRTGEKVFLECVQDMDHENMFWYRQDPGLGLRLIYFSYDVKMKEKGDIPEGYSVSREKKERFSLILESASTNQTSMYLCASSSYQYGTTNQPQHFGDGTRLSIL.

This clonotype was counted ten times or more. The chain recombines TRBV11-2 with TRBJ2-3; no clear D gene. The CDR3 runs 16 residues. Trimming shortened V by 1 base and J by 3 bases, and 14 bases separated the two germline ends. Germline CDR1 reads SGHAT; CDR2 reads FQNNGV. The CDR3 protein is CASSLGFGSTTDTQYF. Here the CDR3 DNA reads TGTGCCAGCAGCTTAGGCTTTGGGTCTACGACAGATACGCAGTATTTT.

This clonotype occurred many times. This rearrangement joins TRBV6-2 or TRBV6-3 to TRBJ2-1, with 9 bases identical to TRBD2. The V and J ends lost 0 bases and 8 bases, in that order; junction bases with no gene match: 8. Germline loops: CDR1 MNHEY, CDR2 SVGEGT. The CDR3 sequence is 16 residues long. Written as DNA, the CDR3 is TGTGCCAGCAGTTACTCTCGCGGGGGGGCCAAGGATGAGCAGTTCTTC. Its protein product is CASSYSRGGAKDEQFF.

This clonotype was detected ten times or more. The chain employs TRBV18 and TRBJ1-6, with D hard to call. The CDR3 has 15 residues. V shed 3 bases and J shed 8 bases, with 14 bases lying between them. Germline values: CDR1 KGHSH, CDR2 LQKENI. CDR3 region: CASSPLGRPDSPLHF. CDR3 DNA: TGTGCCAGCTCACCTTTGGGGAGACCCGATTCACCCCTCCACTTT.

The chain uses TRBV10-3 and TRBJ1-1; 8 nucleotides align to TRBD1. Germline lookup yields CDR1 ENHRY and CDR2 SYGVKD. V lost 3 bases, J lost 10 bases, and 16 bases stayed unmatched. This CDR3 is 16 amino acids long. The CDR3 DNA sequence: TGTGCCATCAGTGACCCGGACAGGGCTGCCTCCCGGGGAGCTTTCTTT. Its protein is CAISDPDRAASRGAFF.